Listed below are T cell receptor beta chains from one sample, sequenced in a study of OX40 agonist ivuxolimab in advanced cancers. Clones were read by immunoSEQ multiplex PCR, and TCRdb kept only the in-frame ones, dropping some. The sample includes roughly 66,000 clones, about 83% of them seen just once. The sequencing used CD4+ or CD8+ T cells sorted from blood, collected in a trial of the OX40 agonist ivuxolimab. The receptors derive from an adult with an advanced solid tumor such as melanoma, head and neck, liver or kidney cancer. CDR3s include the opening cysteine and the closing phenylalanine or tryptophan. A D gene is named only where the DNA matches it firmly. Part of the rows lack a size; the others show once, few, many or a class for expanded clones.

v_call	d_call	j_call	clone_size	cdr3_aa	cdr3_nt
TRBV18	TRBD1	TRBJ1-1	few	CASSPWGQGLNTEAFF	TGTGCCAGCTCACCATGGGGACAGGGATTGAACACTGAAGCTTTCTTT
TRBV25-1	-	TRBJ1-3	-	CASSALGQPLSGNTIYF	TGTGCCAGCAGTGCGTTAGGACAGCCACTCTCTGGAAACACCATATATTTT
TRBV11-2	-	TRBJ2-1	once	CASSLTPSEQFF	TGTGCCAGCAGCTTAACCCCTTCCGAGCAGTTCTTC
TRBV28	-	TRBJ2-2	-	CADLDSNTGELFF	TGTGCCGACCTGGACAGTAACACCGGGGAGCTGTTTTTT
TRBV10-3	-	TRBJ1-6	-	CAISESMGNSPLHF	TGTGCCATCAGTGAGTCGATGGGGAATTCACCCCTCCACTTT
TRBV13	TRBD1	TRBJ1-3	-	CASSPTGGGGNTIYF	TGTGCCAGCAGCCCTACAGGGGGTGGGGGAAACACCATATATTTT
TRBV12-5	-	TRBJ1-1	-	CASGLQGVITEAFF	TGTGCTAGTGGACTACAGGGAGTAATCACTGAAGCTTTCTTT
TRBV15	TRBD2	TRBJ2-5	once	CATSRDTLLAGYQETQYF	TGTGCCACCAGCAGAGATACTCTACTAGCGGGGTACCAAGAGACCCAGTACTTC
TRBV2	-	TRBJ1-6	-	CASSVLEGSNSPLHF	TGTGCCAGCAGTGTTCTGGAGGGCTCCAATTCACCCCTCCACTTT
TRBV6-5	-	TRBJ2-1	-	CASSYEGGYNEQFF	TGTGCCAGCAGTTATGAGGGGGGCTACAATGAGCAGTTCTTC
TRBV13	-	TRBJ2-7	-	CASSLAAGGAGYF	TGTGCCAGCAGCTTAGCAGCCGGAGGGGCCGGGTACTTC